This TCR beta chain was obtained from a study of CD8+CD57+ T cells in acquired aplastic anemia. Study-wide results and limits: For CD8+ Simpson's diversity, patients and controls showed no significant difference.

Germline-derived CDR1 and CDR2 are MNHNS and SASEGT. The CDR3 is 14 amino acids. Trimming cost V 5 bases and J 6 bases; bases outside gene matches: 9. Of note for this clonotype: As yet, its antigen is unknown.

By flow cytometry, patients selected for sequencing had shown an expansion of CD8+CD57+ cells. Each patient had severe acquired aplastic anemia. No patient had been given any therapy when blood was sampled. Genomic DNA acted as the template from which TCR beta VDJ combination and CDR3 sequence profiling were carried out. TCRdb fed the reads into MiXCR, producing one record per CDR3 protein. The sample has around 500,000 distinct CDR3 sequences, around 30% seen once; the top ten hold around 0.82%. The sequence was obtained from a human donor with aplastic anemia. The specimen was sorted CD4+, CD8+, or CD8+CD57+ T cells (not recorded which) from PBMCs. V and J are TRBV6-1 and TRBJ2-5; TRBD2 matches at 7 bases. CDR3 in amino acids: CASSPGLVVQTQYF. CDR3 bases: TGTGCCAGCAGTCCAGGACTAGTTGTTCAGACCCAGTACTTC.